The clone carrying this T cell receptor (beta chain) showed up just once. Its antigen is unidentified. The assay was immunoSEQ multiplex PCR, and TCRdb's table has in-frame clones only and misses some. The table records about 150,000 clones, around 90% of them present only once. The sample originates from a study of T cell responses to AZD1222 COVID-19 vaccine. Study outcomes and limitations: In a largely white British group with more females than males, clonal diversity was possibly underestimated.

The material sequenced was peripheral blood, taken on day 0 of AZD1222 vaccination. This receptor was obtained from an adult in good health.

DNA of the CDR3: TGTGCCAGCAGCCCTGGTGGAGGCTCCTACGAGCAGTACTTC. Amino acid sequence: CASSPGGGSYEQYF. The V and J genes are TRBV3-1 (or the pseudogene TRBV3-2) and TRBJ2-7; TRBD2 is a possible D gene (5 bases). The germline gives CDR1 LGHDT, CDR2 YNNKEL (reference sequence). Trimming took off 4 bases at V and 0 bases at J, with 10 bases between the two ends. This CDR3 is built from 14 residues.